Each of the 25 T cell receptor beta chains below was sequenced from the same sample in a study of T cells in women clearing cervical HPV infection. Assay used: immunoSEQ multiplex PCR; TCRdb lists only in-frame clones, some missing. The record lists around 39,000 clones, of which the ten most abundant hold around 6.5%. The sequenced sample consisted of blood buffy coat. The receptors shown here come from a woman aged 18-70 years with a cervical HPV16 infection that either progressed to CIN3+ or cleared (not recorded which).

A remark on this clone: The CDR3 end falls 3 residues outside the read, so it is completed with the germline J gene. This chain links TRBV19 with TRBJ1-6; 10 nucleotides agree with TRBD1. After removal of 1 base from V and 1 base from J, the junction contained 10 bases not matched to a gene. The CDR3 is 20 residues long. CDR1 and CDR2 from the germline V gene are LNHDA and SQIVND (reference sequence). The CDR3 is CASSIVPTGGNVSYNSPLHF. Partial CDR3 DNA: TGTGCCAGTAGTATAGTCCCGACAGGGGGCAACGTTTCCTATAATTCACCC.

Comments on this clone: Read sequence stops 3 residues before the CDR3 end, and the germline J gene provides the missing end. The chain carries TRBV13 and TRBJ2-1; 8 bases fit TRBD2. The CDR3 runs 15 residues. Germline CDR1 and CDR2: PRHDT and FYEKMQ (reference sequence). The trim removed 3 bases at V and 7 bases at J, leaving 8 bases unmatched. The CDR3 bases that were read are TGTGCCAGCAGCTTGCCCCGGGAGGGCGGGAATGAG. Translating it yields CASSLPREGGNE. The CDR3 in full is CASSLPREGGNEQFF.

Regarding this clone: The CDR3 end lies 3 residues beyond the end of the read and is filled in from the germline J gene. The chain is built from TRBV5-1 and TRBJ2-1; 7 bases agree with TRBD1. Trimming removed 4 bases from V and 0 bases from J; junction bases left unmatched: 7. CDR3 length: 16 residues. Germline loops: CDR1 SGHRS, CDR2 YFSETQ. The sequenced CDR3 bases are TGCGCCAGCAGCCGATACGGGACAGCCTCCTACAATGAG. Amino acid sequence: CASSRYGTASYNE. Given in full, the CDR3 is CASSRYGTASYNEQFF.

Notes on this clone: Coverage ceases 3 residues before the CDR3 finishes, and the germline J gene fills in the end. The gene calls are TRBV7-9 and TRBJ2-7; 14 nucleotides align to TRBD2. The V segment lost 5 bases and the J segment 6 bases; nucleotides outside the gene matches: 6. The V gene's germline CDR1 is SEHNR and CDR2 FQNEAQ (reference sequence). The CDR3 is 15 amino acids. CDR3 sequence: CASSPGLAGGGEQYF. CDR3 bases read: TGTGCCAGCAGCCCCGGACTAGCGGGAGGAGGCGAG.

CDR3 amino acids: CASSTGLAGVDYTF. CDR3 bases read: TGTGCCAGCAGCACAGGACTAGCGGGAGTCGAC. The chain recombines TRBV7-9 with TRBJ1-2; D possibly corresponds to TRBD1 (5 bases). The CDR3 end is not reached by the read, which stops 3 residues before it; the germline J gene fills it in. The germline gives CDR1 SEHNR, CDR2 FQNEAQ (reference sequence). CDR3 size: 14 residues.

Comment on this clone: The read is 3 residues too short to cover the CDR3 end, so that end is filled in from the germline J gene. This chain links TRBV5-1 with TRBJ2-2; perhaps TRBD2 as D (5 bases). This CDR3 is 15 amino acids long. Trimming shortened V by 6 bases and J by 1 base, and 13 bases separated the two germline ends. Germline lookup yields CDR1 SGHRS and CDR2 YFSETQ. This chain's CDR3 is CASNLLGMNTGELFF. The DNA read from the CDR3 is TGCGCCAGCAATTTACTAGGAATGAACACCGGGGAG.

Details on this clone: The read halts 3 residues ahead of the CDR3 end, with the missing end drawn from the germline J gene. V is TRBV7-6 and J is TRBJ2-5; 14 bases are a match to TRBD2. V dropped 4 bases and J dropped 5; count of bases not matched to a gene: 12. CDR1 SGHVS and CDR2 FNYEAQ come from the germline V gene. The CDR3 has 18 amino acids. The DNA read from the CDR3 is TGTGCCAGCAGCTCGGCCGGGACTAGCGGGAGTCATACCGAGACC. Translating it yields CASSSAGTSGSHTET. The full CDR3 reads CASSSAGTSGSHTETQYF. Looking up the rest from reference TRBV7-6 and TRBJ2-5 gives the full variable domain: GAGVSQSPRYKVTKRGQDVALRCDPISGHVSLYWYRQALGQGPEFLTYFNYEAQQDKSGLPNDRFSAERPEGSISTLTIQRTEQRDSAMYRCASSSAGTSGSHTETQYFGPGTRLLVL.

Points on this clone: The CDR3 end falls 3 residues outside the read, so it is completed with the germline J gene. The chain carries TRBV6-2 or TRBV6-3 and TRBJ2-1; the D is unclear. Trimming removed 7 bases from V and 4 bases from J, with 5 bases in between. Germline lookup yields CDR1 MNHEY and CDR2 SVGEGT. This CDR3 region has 11 residues. The part of the CDR3 DNA that was read is TGTGCCAGCACCCAGTACAATGAG. It is translated as CASTQYNE. The CDR3, in full, reads CASTQYNEQFF.

Remarks on this clone: The read terminates 3 residues ahead of where the CDR3 ends, so the germline J gene completes it. The V call is TRBV20-1, the J call TRBJ2-5; 8 nucleotides align to TRBD2. Trimming at V came to 8 bases and at J to 4 bases, leaving 6 bases not matched to a gene. The CDR3 totals 12 residues. Germline CDR1 is DFQATT and CDR2 is SNEGSKA (reference sequence). CDR3: CSLSGGSETQYF. Partial CDR3 DNA: TGCAGTCTCAGCGGGGGATCAGAGACC.

Concerning this clone: The CDR3 end lies 3 residues beyond the end of the read and is filled in from the germline J gene. This chain uses TRBV20-1 with TRBJ2-3, with TRBD2 as a possible D gene (7 bases). This CDR3 has 13 residues. The ends were cut back, 4 bases at V and 4 bases at J, with 12 bases in the middle. Germline V gene lookup returns CDR1 DFQATT and CDR2 SNEGSKA (reference sequence). The CDR3 sequence: CSAKGGGPDTQYF. The covered CDR3 bases are TGCAGTGCTAAGGGCGGGGGCCCAGATACG.

By frequency, this clone is medium-sized (0.01 to 0.1%). A read error may produce the germline difference seen at one junction end. The sequence runs out 3 residues before the end of the CDR3; the remainder is reconstructed from the germline J gene. The chain has TRBV6-1 and TRBJ2-3, with D maybe TRBD2 (6 bases). Germline CDR1 is MNHNS and CDR2 is SASEGT. The CDR3 covers 14 residues. CDR3 protein: CASSKARLADTQYF. CDR3 DNA, as far as it was read: TGTGCCAGCAGTAAAGCCCGACTAGCAGATACG.

On this clone: The read finishes 3 residues shy of the CDR3 end, and the germline J gene is used to complete it. This chain connects TRBV5-1 to TRBJ2-5, with 8 bases that match TRBD2. In germline, CDR1 is SGHRS, CDR2 YFSETQ. CDR3 length: 15 amino acids. J gave up 3 bases and V 2 bases, and 6 bases lay outside the gene matches. The covered CDR3 bases are TGCGCCAGCAGCTTCATCAGCGGGAGCGAAGAGACC. It is translated as CASSFISGSEET. The entire CDR3 protein reads CASSFISGSEETQYF. The variable domain in full, with the rest retrieved from reference TRBV5-1 and TRBJ2-5, is KAGVTQTPRYLIKTRGQQVTLSCSPISGHRSVSWYQQTPGQGLQFLFEYFSETQRNKGNFPGRFSGRQFSNSRSEMNVSTLELGDSALYLCASSFISGSEETQYFGPGTRLLVL.

To note about this clone: The CDR3 end is not reached by the read, which stops 3 residues before it; the germline J gene fills it in. This sequence joins TRBV5-1 and TRBJ1-1, with a possible D match to TRBD1 (6 bases). The germline V gene has CDR1 SGHRS and CDR2 YFSETQ. This CDR3 contains 13 residues. The V end was cut by 1 base, the J end by 4 bases, with 8 bases between. The CDR3 sequence is CASSLQGFTEAFF. CDR3 DNA, as far as it was read: TGCGCCAGCAGCTTGCAGGGGTTCACTGAA.

As to this clone: The read gets to within 3 residues of the CDR3 end, and the germline J gene fills in the rest. V usage is TRBV2 and J usage is TRBJ2-3; 7 positions match TRBD1. Per germline, CDR1 SNHLY and CDR2 FYNNEI. Trimming removed 2 bases from V and 2 bases from J; junction bases left unmatched: 7. This CDR3 has 16 residues. The chain's CDR3 is CASSESGTEDTDTQYF. The DNA read from the CDR3 is TGTGCCAGCAGTGAAAGTGGGACAGAGGACACAGATACG.

As concerns this clone: The read terminates 3 residues ahead of where the CDR3 ends, so the germline J gene completes it. This sequence joins TRBV9 and TRBJ2-1; possibly TRBD2 for D (5 bases). CDR1 is SGDLS and CDR2 is YYNGEE in the germline V gene. V lost 4 bases to trimming and J lost 6 bases, with 5 bases between them. This CDR3 is built from 11 residues. CDR3 amino acids: CASSTSNEQFF. CDR3 bases read: TGTGCCAGCAGCACTAGCAATGAG.

Incomplete CDR3 DNA: TGCAGTGCTAAGCCCGGTGGGCCTAAAACTGAA. The encoded protein is CSAKPGGPKTE. In full, the CDR3 reads CSAKPGGPKTEAFF. V is TRBV20-1 and J is TRBJ1-1; D remains ambiguous. Sequencing ends 3 residues short of the CDR3 end; the germline J gene provides the rest. Germline V CDR1 and CDR2: DFQATT, SNEGSKA (reference sequence). The ends were cut back, 4 bases at V and 5 bases at J, with 17 bases in the middle. The CDR3 contains 14 residues.

A note on this clone: The read terminates 3 residues before the CDR3 end, so the remaining end is supplied by the germline J gene. The rearrangement uses TRBV5-1 and TRBJ2-3; 14 positions match TRBD2. The CDR3 has 14 amino acids. Germline V gene sequence: CDR1 SGHRS, CDR2 YFSETQ. The CDR3: CASRGLAGVETQYF. The part of the CDR3 DNA that was read is TGCGCCAGCAGGGGACTAGCGGGAGTAGAGACG.

As regards this clone: The observed sequence ends 3 residues before the CDR3 terminus, with the missing tail filled in from the germline J gene. The rearrangement links TRBV23-1 to TRBJ2-2, with a weak D call TRBD1 (6 bases). TRBV23-1 is an ORF for which the function is uncertain. The V gene lost 7 bases and the J gene lost 5 bases, with 14 bases spanning the gap. The CDR3 has 14 residues. The CDR3 spells CASNSGTPTGELFF. The sequenced CDR3 bases are TGCGCCAGCAACTCCGGGACACCTACCGGGGAG.

CDR3 region: CASSRLLNTEAFF. The part of the CDR3 DNA that was read is TGTGCCAGCAGCCGTCTTCTGAACACTGAA. J is TRBJ1-1 and V is TRBV7-9; unclear D gene. The read stops 3 residues short of the end of the CDR3; the missing end is completed from the germline J gene. Per the germline V gene, CDR1 is SEHNR and CDR2 is FQNEAQ (reference sequence). CDR3 length equals 13 residues. Trimming removed 5 bases at V and 0 bases at J, with 7 bases between.

Concerning this clone: The DNA ends 3 residues before the CDR3 does, and the rest of the CDR3 is filled in from the germline J gene. The rearrangement links TRBV2 to TRBJ2-3, with 9 nucleotides matching TRBD1. Trimming took 6 bases from V and 3 from J; bases not matched to a gene: 4. This CDR3 is built from 14 residues. Germline V CDR1 and CDR2: SNHLY, FYNNEI. Incomplete CDR3 DNA: TGTGCCAGCAGAGAACAGGGGGCTACAGATACG. Protein product: CASREQGATDT. The full CDR3 reads CASREQGATDTQYF.

As regards this clone: With the read ending 3 residues before the CDR3 end, the germline J gene is used to fill in that end. The rearrangement uses TRBV7-9 and TRBJ2-1; 8 nucleotides match TRBD2. The CDR3 length is 14 residues. Germline V gene data show CDR1 as SEHNR and CDR2 as FQNEAQ (reference sequence). Trimming at V came to 4 bases and at J to 1 base, leaving 0 bases not matched to a gene. The chain's CDR3 is CASSSSGSYNEQFF. The sequenced CDR3 bases are TGTGCCAGCAGCTCTAGCGGGTCCTACAATGAG. Together with reference TRBV7-9 and TRBJ2-1, the CDR3 gives the full variable domain: DTGVSQNPRHKITKRGQNVTFRCDPISEHNRLYWYRQTLGQGPEFLTYFQNEAQLEKSRLLSDRFSAERPKGSFSTLEIQRTEQGDSAMYLCASSSSGSYNEQFFGPGTRLTVL.

To note about this clone: The read halts 3 residues ahead of the CDR3 end, with the missing end drawn from the germline J gene. The V call is TRBV29-1, the J call TRBJ1-4; D gene uncertain. CDR1 and CDR2 (germline): SQVTM, ANQGSEA. This CDR3 comprises 13 residues. V lost 4 bases and J 7 bases, leaving 13 bases between the germline ends. CDR3 bases read: TGCAGCGTTGTAGCGGATACCTCTGAAAAA. Translating it yields CSVVADTSEK. The CDR3 in full is CSVVADTSEKLFF.

Comments on this clone: The read halts 3 residues ahead of the CDR3 end, with the missing end drawn from the germline J gene. V and J are TRBV5-1 and TRBJ1-1; possible D gene TRBD1, 5 bases. From germline, CDR1 is SGHRS and CDR2 YFSETQ. There are 14 residues in the CDR3. The V gene lost 2 bases and the J gene lost 0 bases, with 8 bases spanning the gap. This CDR3 is CASSLDSLNTEAFF. CDR3 bases read: TGCGCCAGCAGCTTAGACAGTTTGAACACTGAA.

Notes on this clone: The CDR3 is cut off 3 residues early in the read; its end comes from the germline J gene. V usage is TRBV10-3 and J usage is TRBJ2-1, with 10 bases fitting TRBD2. In germline, CDR1 is ENHRY, CDR2 SYGVKD. The CDR3 runs 16 residues. With V trimmed by 0 bases and J by 6 bases, 5 bases remained unmatched. Partial CDR3 DNA: TGTGCCATCAGTGAGTCAGCCAGCGGGGGGGGCAATGAG. This gives the protein CAISESASGGGNE. The entire CDR3 sequence reads CAISESASGGGNEQFF.

As to this clone: The read comes to an end 3 residues before the CDR3 does, leaving the germline J gene to fill in the end. The chain joins TRBV2 to TRBJ2-7; 7 bases are a match to TRBD1. CDR3 length: 14 residues. V dropped 2 bases and J dropped 5; count of bases not matched to a gene: 6. CDR1 is SNHLY and CDR2 is FYNNEI in the germline V gene. The CDR3 here is CASSESPGGNEQYF. CDR3 DNA, as far as it was read: TGTGCCAGCAGTGAAAGTCCAGGGGGAAACGAG.